Listed below are T cell receptor beta chains from one sample, sequenced in a study of blood T cell repertoires in COVID-19. Using immunoSEQ multiplex PCR, the repertoire was profiled, and TCRdb retains in-frame clones only, with some absent. This table holds approximately 260,000 clones, around four fifths found once. Sequenced input: peripheral blood. Receptors originate from a woman aged 55-70 years with active or convalescent COVID-19. Each CDR3 is given with its conserved first and last residue. D genes are given only for firm matches. Rows may omit the clone size; those that give it use once, few, many or a size class.

v_call	j_call	clone_size	d_call	cdr3_nt	cdr3_aa
TRBV7-2	TRBJ2-2	NA	NA	TGTGCCAGCAGCTTAATGGGGGCTAACACCGGGGAGCTGTTTTTT	CASSLMGANTGELFF
TRBV24-1	TRBJ2-1	NA	TRBD2	TGTGCCACCAGTGACCGTAGGACTAGGTCCTACAATGAGCAGTTCTTC	CATSDRRTRSYNEQFF
TRBV4-1	TRBJ2-7	NA	TRBD1	TGCGCCAGCAGCAAAGAAGGCACAGGGGCCCGTCACGAGCAGTACTTC	CASSKEGTGARHEQYF
TRBV5-5	TRBJ1-1	many	NA	TGTGCCAGCAGCTTGACGGACTTGAACACTGAAGCTTTCTTT	CASSLTDLNTEAFF
TRBV7-9	TRBJ1-6	NA	TRBD1	TGTGCCAGCAGCCCCCCGGGACAGCGGAATTCACCCCTCCACTTT	CASSPPGQRNSPLHF
TRBV19	TRBJ2-7	NA	TRBD1	TGTGCCAGTAGTATAGGAGAGGGGGCAAAGTACTTC	CASSIGEGAKYF
TRBV27	TRBJ2-5	NA	NA	TGTGCCAGCAGTCCGACAGGTTGGGCAGGCGGAGAGACCCAGTACTTC	CASSPTGWAGGETQYF
TRBV7-8	TRBJ2-1	few	NA	TGTGCCAGCAGCCGGACAGAGACCTACAATGAGCAGTTCTTC	CASSRTETYNEQFF
TRBV9	TRBJ1-6	NA	NA	TGTGCCAGCAGCGTCGGGCAGGGAGGTAATTCACCCCTCCACTTT	CASSVGQGGNSPLHF
TRBV4-1	TRBJ1-4	few	NA	TGCGCCAGCAGCCCCCCCTCGCCAGGGGTAAGGGAAAAACTGTTTTTT	CASSPPSPGVREKLFF